One and the same sample provided the 27 T cell receptor beta chains below, sequenced in a study of siplizumab effects on memory and regulatory T cells. Using immunoSEQ multiplex PCR, the repertoire was profiled, and TCRdb retains in-frame clones only, with some absent. The sample yields approximately 100,000 clones, less than 95% seen once. Material for sequencing was Tregs sorted from blood. Source of these receptors: a human donor in good health.

The chain joins TRBV6-6 to TRBJ1-4; D uncertain. The germline V gene encodes CDR1 MNHNY and CDR2 SVGAGI (reference sequence). The CDR3 loop spans 15 amino acids. Trimming removed 3 bases at V and 0 bases at J, with 8 bases between. CDR3 amino acids: CASSYYTATNEKLFF. In nucleotides, the CDR3 is TGTGCCAGCAGTTATTACACCGCAACTAATGAAAAACTGTTTTTT.

This sequence joins TRBV13 and TRBJ1-2; 7 bases are shared with TRBD1. Germline lookup yields CDR1 PRHDT and CDR2 FYEKMQ (reference sequence). The CDR3 length is 13 residues. The V segment lost 7 bases and the J segment 1 base; nucleotides outside the gene matches: 3. CDR3 loop: CASTDRLNYGYTF. The CDR3 coding sequence is TGTGCCAGCACGGACAGGCTTAACTATGGCTACACCTTC. The full variable domain, in which reference TRBV13 and TRBJ1-2 provide the parts outside the CDR3, is AAGVIQSPRHLIKEKRETATLKCYPIPRHDTVYWYQQGPGQDPQFLISFYEKMQSDKGSIPDRFSAQQFSDYHSELNMSSLELGDSALYFCASTDRLNYGYTFGSGTRLTVV.

This chain connects TRBV5-1 to TRBJ2-3, with D perhaps matching TRBD1 (5 bases). CDR1 and CDR2 from the germline V gene are SGHRS and YFSETQ. V lost 1 base, J lost 3 bases, and 18 bases lay in between. CDR3 length: 17 residues. CDR3 DNA: TGCGCCAGCAGCTTGTCGGCCTCCAGCCCAGGGACAGATACGCAGTATTTT. Protein product: CASSLSASSPGTDTQYF.

The V call is TRBV28, the J call TRBJ2-1; no definite D call. Trimming stripped 3 bases from V and 1 base from J, with 13 bases between. This CDR3 comprises 16 residues. Looked up from germline, CDR1 is MDHEN and CDR2 is SYDVKM. CDR3 coding DNA: TGTGCCAGCAGTTTTCGCAGGCTCCCTTCCTACAATGAGCAGTTCTTC. It encodes CASSFRRLPSYNEQFF.

The V and J genes are TRBV7-2 and TRBJ2-2; unclear D gene. The CDR3 loop spans 13 amino acids. Trimming shortened V by 0 bases and J by 7 bases, and 6 bases separated the two germline ends. Germline CDR1 reads SGHTA; CDR2 reads FQGNSA. The CDR3: CASSLAFSGELFF. The CDR3 coding sequence is TGTGCCAGCAGCTTAGCTTTCAGCGGGGAGCTGTTTTTT.

The chain uses TRBV19 and TRBJ2-4; D might be TRBD1 (6 bases). Germline CDR1 reads LNHDA; CDR2 reads SQIVND (reference sequence). This CDR3 region has 14 residues. V lost 9 bases and J 4 bases, leaving 16 bases between the germline ends. CDR3 protein: CASRSRTAKNIQYF. The CDR3 DNA reads as TGTGCCAGCAGATCGAGGACAGCTAAAAACATTCAGTACTTC.

J is TRBJ1-3 and V is TRBV5-4; D uncertain. Germline V CDR1 and CDR2: SGHNT, YYREEE (reference sequence). Deletions cut 0 bases from V and 9 bases from J, with 13 bases between. CDR3 length: 14 amino acids. The CDR3 region is CASSLDGGLVTIYF. In DNA form, the CDR3 reads TGTGCCAGCAGCTTGGATGGTGGGCTCGTCACCATATATTTT. Together with reference TRBV5-4 and TRBJ1-3, the CDR3 gives the full variable domain: ETGVTQSPTHLIKTRGQQVTLRCSSQSGHNTVSWYQQALGQGPQFIFQYYREEENGRGNFPPRFSGLQFPNYSSELNVNALELDDSALYLCASSLDGGLVTIYFGEGSWLTVV.

This rearrangement joins TRBV21-1 to TRBJ2-7; TRBD2, the table's D call, was not compared with the DNA. TRBV21-1 is marked as a pseudogene. The CDR3 has 17 residues. CDR3 sequence: CASSKVLRTSGSREQYF. CDR3 DNA sequence: TGTGCCAGCAGCAAAGTACTACGGACTAGCGGGAGTCGTGAGCAGTACTTC.

The chain combines TRBV7-2 with TRBJ2-7, with TRBD1 identical over 7 bases. J was trimmed by 2 bases and V by 4 bases; bases with no gene match: 5. In germline, CDR1 is SGHTA, CDR2 FQGNSA. The CDR3 extends over 14 amino acids. CDR3 DNA: TGTGCCAGCAGCTACCGACAGGGTGCCTACGAGCAGTACTTC. Translation gives CASSYRQGAYEQYF.

The V call is TRBV29-1, the J call TRBJ1-1, with D possibly being TRBD1 (6 bases). CDR1 is SQVTM, CDR2 ANQGSEA, per germline. V lost 6 bases to trimming and J lost 1 base, with 12 bases between them. The CDR3 length is 13 residues. The CDR3 DNA follows: TGCAGCGTGAGAGGGGGATCGAACACTGAAGCTTTCTTT. Residues: CSVRGGSNTEAFF. The variable domain in full, with the rest retrieved from reference TRBV29-1 and TRBJ1-1, is SAVISQKPSRDICQRGTSLTIQCQVDSQVTMMFWYRQQPGQSLTLIATANQGSEATYESGFVIDKFPISRPNLTFSTLTVSNMSPEDSSIYLCSVRGGSNTEAFFGQGTRLTVV.

The genes are TRBV5-6 and TRBJ1-4; weak D call: TRBD1 (5 bases). The germline V gene encodes CDR1 SGHDT and CDR2 YYEEEE. Trimming removed 3 bases at V and 4 bases at J, with 13 bases between. The length of the CDR3 is 15 residues. CDR3 in amino acids: CASSWKGTLNEKLFF. The CDR3 DNA is TGTGCCAGCAGCTGGAAGGGGACCCTTAATGAAAAACTGTTTTTT. Combining the CDR3 with reference TRBV5-6 and TRBJ1-4 gives the whole variable domain DAGVTQSPTHLIKTRGQQVTLRCSPKSGHDTVSWYQQALGQGPQFIFQYYEEEERQRGNFPDRFSGHQFPNYSSELNVNALLLGDSALYLCASSWKGTLNEKLFFGSGTQLSVL.

The chain couples TRBV18 to TRBJ2-3; D gene unclear. V was trimmed by 2 bases and J by 6 bases, leaving 12 bases between them. The CDR3 has 14 amino acids. Germline V lookup: CDR1 KGHSH, CDR2 LQKENI. The CDR3 is CASSPGYPVDTQYF. The CDR3 DNA sequence: TGTGCCAGCTCACCAGGGTATCCGGTGGATACGCAGTATTTT. Complete variable domain (other parts from reference TRBV18 and TRBJ2-3): NAGVMQNPRHLVRRRGQEARLRCSPMKGHSHVYWYRQLPEEGLKFMVYLQKENIIDESGMPKERFSAEFPKEGPSILRIQQVVRGDSAAYFCASSPGYPVDTQYFGPGTRLTVL.

V and J are TRBV6-4 and TRBJ1-5; D is ambiguous. Germline V gives CDR1 MRHNA, CDR2 SNTAGT. This CDR3 comprises 13 residues. The V and J ends lost 4 bases and 3 bases respectively, with 7 bases between them. The CDR3 reads CASSVQLNQPQHF. The CDR3 DNA reads as TGTGCCAGCAGTGTACAGCTCAATCAGCCCCAGCATTTT.

CDR3 residues: CAAKDRDGPQHF. CDR3 bases: TGTGCCGCCAAAGACAGGGACGGGCCCCAGCATTTT. The chain couples TRBV10-3 to TRBJ1-5; 7 bases agree with TRBD1. J gave up 9 bases and V 11 bases, and 10 bases lay outside the gene matches. The CDR3 spans 12 residues. Germline CDR1 reads ENHRY; CDR2 reads SYGVKD.

The table lists this clone with a count of one. This chain uses TRBV10-3 with TRBJ2-3; D possibly corresponds to TRBD2 (6 bases). This CDR3 spans 17 amino acids. CDR1 and CDR2 (germline): ENHRY, SYGVKD. Deletions cut 0 bases from V and 2 bases from J, with 15 bases between. Here the CDR3 reads CAISESLGGENTDTQYF. In DNA, the CDR3 is TGTGCCATCAGTGAGTCGTTAGGCGGGGAGAACACAGATACGCAGTATTTT.

The chain combines TRBV28 with TRBJ1-2, with D unresolved. The CDR3 is 11 residues long. The V and J ends lost 8 bases and 4 bases respectively, with 8 bases between them. In germline, CDR1 is MDHEN, CDR2 SYDVKM. CDR3 sequence reads: CASLNVYGYTF. The CDR3 region has the DNA TGTGCCAGCCTGAATGTCTATGGCTACACCTTC.

The chain carries TRBV30 and TRBJ2-5; 11 bases match TRBD2. With 3 bases clipped from V and 2 bases from J, the junction kept 5 bases outside the gene matches. The CDR3 is 15 amino acids. Per the germline V gene, CDR1 is GTSNPN and CDR2 is SVGIG (reference sequence). The CDR3 bases are TGTGCCTGGAGGCGAGGGACTAGCGGACAAGAGACCCAGTACTTC. Its translation is CAWRRGTSGQETQYF.

There are a few counts of this clone. This chain connects TRBV21-1 to TRBJ2-7; the table assigns TRBD2, which was not confirmed against the DNA. TRBV21-1 is a pseudogene. The CDR3 contains 15 residues. Here the CDR3 reads CASSKAGGGSYEQYF. DNA of the CDR3: TGTGCCAGCAGCAAAGCCGGGGGGGGATCCTACGAGCAGTACTTC.

The V and J genes are TRBV5-1 and TRBJ2-1; 7 positions agree with TRBD2. This CDR3 contains 15 residues. The germline V gene has CDR1 SGHRS and CDR2 YFSETQ. Losses at the gene ends were 2 bases for V and 2 bases for J; bases not matched to a gene: 4. CDR3 nucleotides: TGCGCCAGCAGCTTCGGGGGGAGCCCCTACAATGAGCAGTTCTTC. Translated: CASSFGGSPYNEQFF.

The chain links TRBV9 to TRBJ2-3, with TRBD2 matching 9 bases. The length of the CDR3 is 17 residues. Per the germline V gene, CDR1 is SGDLS and CDR2 is YYNGEE. V trimming: 0 bases; J trimming: 2 bases; junction bases outside the gene matches: 7. CDR3 in amino acids: CASSVAPASGNTDTQYF. Here the CDR3 DNA reads TGTGCCAGCAGCGTAGCCCCGGCTAGCGGGAACACAGATACGCAGTATTTT.

J is TRBJ2-7 and V is TRBV28; possibly TRBD2 for D (6 bases). CDR3 length: 12 residues. In germline, CDR1 is MDHEN, CDR2 SYDVKM. V was cut by 6 bases and J by 3 bases, with 9 bases left in between. CDR3 protein: CASREGLYEQYF. The CDR3 DNA reads TGTGCCAGCAGGGAGGGGCTCTACGAGCAGTACTTC. Looking up the rest from reference TRBV28 and TRBJ2-7 gives the full variable domain: DVKVTQSSRYLVKRTGEKVFLECVQDMDHENMFWYRQDPGLGLRLIYFSYDVKMKEKGDIPEGYSVSREKKERFSLILESASTNQTSMYLCASREGLYEQYFGPGTRLTVT.

The chain has TRBV7-8 and TRBJ2-7; 7 bases fit TRBD1. Germline CDR1 is SGHVS and CDR2 is FQNEAQ. J lost 2 bases, V lost 1 base, and 8 bases had no gene match. The CDR3 length is 16 residues. The CDR3 sequence: CASSLGNRGLAYEQYF. Written as DNA, the CDR3 is TGTGCCAGCAGCTTAGGGAACAGGGGTTTAGCCTACGAGCAGTACTTC.

This chain uses TRBV11-2 with TRBJ1-5, with D possibly TRBD1 on 6 matching bases. The CDR3 has 13 amino acids. Trimming pared 5 bases from V and 2 bases from J, leaving 7 bases between. The germline V gene has CDR1 SGHAT and CDR2 FQNNGV. CDR3 in amino acids: CASSRQGNQPQHF. DNA for the CDR3: TGTGCCAGCAGCCGACAGGGCAATCAGCCCCAGCATTTT.

The chain has TRBV7-2 and TRBJ1-5; TRBD1 might be the D (5 bases). The V end was cut by 5 bases, the J end by 0 bases, with 11 bases between. CDR1 and CDR2 (germline): SGHTA, FQGNSA. The CDR3 spans 15 residues. CDR3 bases: TGTGCCAGCAGCCGGACATACCATAGCAATCAGCCCCAGCATTTT. Translation gives CASSRTYHSNQPQHF.

This chain connects TRBV7-3 to TRBJ2-2, with no clear D. There are 13 residues in the CDR3. Germline V gives CDR1 SGHTA, CDR2 FQGTGA. Trimming cost V 5 bases and J 0 bases, with 4 bases left between them. The CDR3 DNA is TGTGCCAGCAGCCCAACGAACACCGGGGAGCTGTTTTTT. Translated: CASSPTNTGELFF.

As DNA, the CDR3 is TGTGCCAGCAGTTTCTGGGACAGGGGGCTAATGACTGAAGCTTTCTTT. Translating it yields CASSFWDRGLMTEAFF. This rearrangement joins TRBV28 to TRBJ1-1, with 12 nucleotides matching TRBD1. CDR1 and CDR2 from the germline V gene are MDHEN and SYDVKM. The ends lost 3 bases at V and 5 bases at J; junction bases unmatched: 7. The CDR3 is made up of 16 amino acids.

This sequence joins TRBV27 and TRBJ1-5, with D possibly being TRBD1 (5 bases). The CDR3 totals 14 residues. The ends were cut back, 4 bases at V and 9 bases at J, with 16 bases in the middle. Per the germline V gene, CDR1 is MNHEY and CDR2 is SMNVEV (reference sequence). CDR3 in DNA: TGTGCCAGCAGTTCCGGGGCGGAGCACACGCCCCAGCATTTT. This encodes CASSSGAEHTPQHF.